The T cell receptor beta chain under discussion was sequenced for a study of control samples from healthy donors and cancer patients. Repertoires were generated with immunoSEQ multiplex PCR, while TCRdb's copy carries only in-frame clones and drops some. The repertoire holds tens of thousands of clones, with around 85% as singletons. Germline CDR1 is SGHAT and CDR2 is FQNNGV. This CDR3 region has 17 residues. The ends were cut back, 4 bases at V and 1 base at J, with 17 bases in the middle. The receptor comes from a man aged 65 to 85 with lung cancer. The sample consisted of PBMCs. This rearrangement joins TRBV11-2 to TRBJ2-4; tentative D call: TRBD2 (7 bases). The CDR3 loop is CASSSRGGSKAKNIQYF. CDR3 DNA: TGTGCCAGCAGCTCAAGGGGGGGGTCTAAGGCCAAAAACATTCAGTACTTC.